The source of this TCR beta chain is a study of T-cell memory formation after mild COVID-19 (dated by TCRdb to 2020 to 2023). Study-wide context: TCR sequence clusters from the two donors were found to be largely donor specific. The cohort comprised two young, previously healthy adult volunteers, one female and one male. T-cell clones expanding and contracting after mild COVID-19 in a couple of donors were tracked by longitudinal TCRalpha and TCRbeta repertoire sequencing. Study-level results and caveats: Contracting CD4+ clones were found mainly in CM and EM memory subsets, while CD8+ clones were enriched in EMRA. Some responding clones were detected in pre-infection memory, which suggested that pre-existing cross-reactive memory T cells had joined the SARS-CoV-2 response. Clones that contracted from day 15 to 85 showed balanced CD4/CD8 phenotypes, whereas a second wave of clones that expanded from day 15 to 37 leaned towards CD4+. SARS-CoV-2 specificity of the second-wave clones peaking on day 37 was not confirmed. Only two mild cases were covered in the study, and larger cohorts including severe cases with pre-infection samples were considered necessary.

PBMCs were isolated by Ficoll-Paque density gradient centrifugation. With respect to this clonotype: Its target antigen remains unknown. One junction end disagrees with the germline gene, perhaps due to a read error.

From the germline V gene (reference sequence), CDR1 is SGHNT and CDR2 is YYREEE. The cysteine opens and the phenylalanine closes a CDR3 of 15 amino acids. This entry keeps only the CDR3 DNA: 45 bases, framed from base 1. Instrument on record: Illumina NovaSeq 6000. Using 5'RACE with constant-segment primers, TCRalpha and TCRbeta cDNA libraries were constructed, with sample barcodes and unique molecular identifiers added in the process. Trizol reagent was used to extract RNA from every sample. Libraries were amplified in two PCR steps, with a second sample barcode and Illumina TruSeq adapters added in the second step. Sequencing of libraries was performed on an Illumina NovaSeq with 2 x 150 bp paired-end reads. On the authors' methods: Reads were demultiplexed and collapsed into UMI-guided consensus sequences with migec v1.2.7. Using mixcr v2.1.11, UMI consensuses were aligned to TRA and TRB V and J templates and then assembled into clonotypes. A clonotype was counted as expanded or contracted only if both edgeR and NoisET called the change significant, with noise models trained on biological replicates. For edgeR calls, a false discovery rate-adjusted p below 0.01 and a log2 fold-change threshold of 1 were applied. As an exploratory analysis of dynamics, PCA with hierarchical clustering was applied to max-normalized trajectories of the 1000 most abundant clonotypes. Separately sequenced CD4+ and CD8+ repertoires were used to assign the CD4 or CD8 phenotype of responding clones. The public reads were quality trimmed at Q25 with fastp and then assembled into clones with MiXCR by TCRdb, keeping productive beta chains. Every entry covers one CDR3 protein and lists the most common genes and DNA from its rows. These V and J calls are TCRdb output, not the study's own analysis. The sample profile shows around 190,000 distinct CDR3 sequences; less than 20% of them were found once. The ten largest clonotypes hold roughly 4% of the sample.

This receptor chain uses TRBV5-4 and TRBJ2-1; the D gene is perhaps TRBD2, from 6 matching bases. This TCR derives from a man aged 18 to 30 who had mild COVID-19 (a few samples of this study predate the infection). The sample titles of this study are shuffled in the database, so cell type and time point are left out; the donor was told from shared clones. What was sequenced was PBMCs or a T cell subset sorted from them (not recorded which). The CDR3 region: CASSTAGTLTHEQLF. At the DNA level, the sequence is TGTGCCAGCAGCACGGCCGGGACTTTAACACATGAGCAGTTATTC.